These 29 T cell receptor beta chains were all obtained from the same sample, sequenced in a study of T-cell reconstitution after alpha-beta-depleted transplantation in children. TCRbeta library construction was performed incorporating unique molecular identifiers. One entry per CDR3 protein, called by TCRdb with MiXCR from the PCR reads. The sample yields a few hundred thousand distinct CDR3 sequences, around 10% seen once. The sample consisted of PBMCs from the stem cell graft donor, taken from the stem cell graft. The receptors stem from a human donor who donated a stem cell graft to a child with acute lymphoblastic leukemia.

This clonotype appeared a few times. This chain connects TRBV10-3 to TRBJ2-3, with TRBD2 matching over 9 bases. The V and J ends lost 6 bases and 1 base, in that order; junction bases with no gene match: 5. CDR1 is ENHRY, CDR2 SYGVKD, per germline. CDR3 length: 15 residues. CDR3: CAIREGLAGTDTQYF. CDR3 DNA sequence: TGTGCCATCAGAGAGGGACTAGCAGGCACAGATACGCAGTATTTT.

This clonotype has a count of ten or more. The gene calls are TRBV7-6 and TRBJ2-2, with TRBD2 as a possible D gene (6 bases). This CDR3 comprises 16 residues. Between the trimmed V and J ends, which lost 4 bases and 2 bases, there was a span of 14 bases. Per the germline V gene, CDR1 is SGHVS and CDR2 is FNYEAQ. CDR3 residues: CASSSGVAENTGELFF. CDR3 coding DNA: TGTGCCAGCAGCTCGGGGGTAGCGGAAAACACCGGGGAGCTGTTTTTT.

This clonotype was recorded a few times. The chain uses TRBV28 and TRBJ2-7, with TRBD2 matching 8 bases. This CDR3 contains 14 residues. In germline, CDR1 is MDHEN, CDR2 SYDVKM. V lost 7 bases and J lost 6; bases outside the gene matches: 11. CDR3 in amino acids: CASTAEAGEAEQYF. CDR3 DNA: TGTGCCAGCACGGCTGAAGCGGGGGAAGCCGAGCAGTACTTC.

The chain has TRBV7-9 and TRBJ1-1; D ambiguous. There are 13 residues in the CDR3. Germline-derived CDR1 and CDR2 are SEHNR and FQNEAQ (reference sequence). Trimming removed 5 bases at V and 1 base at J, with 8 bases between. The CDR3 DNA reads as TGTGCCAGCAGCCCCTTGGCGAACACTGAAGCTTTCTTT. Its protein is CASSPLANTEAFF.

V and J are TRBV4-2 and TRBJ2-7, with a tentative D call TRBD2 (6 bases). Deletions cut 4 bases from V and 5 bases from J, with 12 bases between. The CDR3 consists of 13 residues. The V gene's germline CDR1 is LGHNA and CDR2 YNFKEQ. As DNA, the CDR3 is TGTGCCAGCAGCCGCCTGACGGGGGACGAGCAGTACTTC. Protein: CASSRLTGDEQYF.

The table lists this clonotype with a few counts. V and J are TRBV4-3 and TRBJ2-7, with TRBD2 matching 7 bases. CDR1 is LGHNA and CDR2 is YSLEER in the germline V gene. Trimming removed 2 bases from V and 0 bases from J; junction bases left unmatched: 4. CDR3 length: 15 amino acids. CDR3: CASSQSSGISYEQYF. CDR3 in DNA: TGCGCCAGCAGCCAATCAAGCGGGATCTCCTACGAGCAGTACTTC.

The chain recombines TRBV7-9 with TRBJ2-7; TRBD1 might be the D (5 bases). The V end lost 5 bases, the J end lost 7 bases, and 12 bases lay between the germline ends. Germline CDR1 and CDR2: SEHNR and FQNEAQ (reference sequence). The CDR3 has 12 amino acids. CDR3 sequence (DNA): TGTGCCAGCAGCAAGCAGGGAAGGGAGCAGTACTTC. This sequence encodes CASSKQGREQYF.

This clonotype has more than one count but fewer than ten. This chain joins TRBV29-1 and TRBJ1-1; 8 positions agree with TRBD1. Germline-derived CDR1 and CDR2 are SQVTM and ANQGSEA. V dropped 3 bases and J dropped 1; count of bases not matched to a gene: 7. The CDR3 sequence is 15 residues long. The CDR3 here is CSVDGSGTGNTEAFF. CDR3 DNA sequence: TGCAGCGTTGATGGATCCGGGACAGGGAACACTGAAGCTTTCTTT. The whole variable domain, filled in from reference TRBV29-1 and TRBJ1-1, reads SAVISQKPSRDICQRGTSLTIQCQVDSQVTMMFWYRQQPGQSLTLIATANQGSEATYESGFVIDKFPISRPNLTFSTLTVSNMSPEDSSIYLCSVDGSGTGNTEAFFGQGTRLTVV.

This clonotype has ten or more counts. This chain links TRBV20-1 with TRBJ2-7; 12 bases agree with TRBD2. Germline V gives CDR1 DFQATT, CDR2 SNEGSKA (reference sequence). V shed 3 bases, J shed 2 bases, and the junction held 5 bases outside the gene matches. The CDR3 has 15 amino acids. For the CDR3, the DNA is TGCAGTGCTAGCCGACTAGCGGGAGTACCCTACGAGCAGTACTTC. This sequence encodes CSASRLAGVPYEQYF.

This clonotype appeared a few times. The CDR3 nucleotides read TGTGCCAGCAGCTTCAGGGGTGGGCAGGGCCATGGCTACACCTTC. Its protein product is CASSFRGGQGHGYTF. The chain uses TRBV7-2 and TRBJ1-2; a possible D gene is TRBD1 (6 bases). In germline, CDR1 is SGHTA, CDR2 FQGNSA. V dropped 3 bases and J dropped 6 bases, with 17 bases sitting between them. The CDR3 contains 15 residues.

The chain couples TRBV20-1 to TRBJ2-5; either TRBD1 or TRBD2 may fit D (7 bases each). The CDR3 length is 14 residues. Trimming pared 2 bases from V and 9 bases from J, leaving 19 bases between. CDR1 is DFQATT, CDR2 SNEGSKA, per germline (reference sequence). The CDR3 region is CSARLQGGSGAQYF. CDR3 sequence (DNA): TGCAGTGCTAGACTGCAGGGGGGGTCAGGGGCCCAGTACTTC.

The gene calls are TRBV20-1 and TRBJ1-5; D remains unclear. V gave up 0 bases and J gave up 4 bases, with 16 bases separating them. Germline V CDR1 and CDR2: DFQATT, SNEGSKA (reference sequence). This CDR3 has 16 residues. CDR3 DNA sequence: TGCAGTGCTAGAGATCCGGCCGGGATAGGGAATCAGCCCCAGCATTTT. Translation gives CSARDPAGIGNQPQHF.

This clonotype came up many times. This chain joins TRBV7-8 and TRBJ1-1; D unclear. V lost 4 bases and J 8 bases, leaving 14 bases between the germline ends. CDR1 and CDR2 from the germline V gene are SGHVS and FQNEAQ. This CDR3 comprises 13 residues. The CDR3 coding sequence is TGTGCCAGCAGCTGGAACCCCGGGAACGAAGCTTTCTTT. Its protein is CASSWNPGNEAFF.

This clonotype occurred many times. The chain has TRBV29-1 and TRBJ2-3, with a tentative D call TRBD2 (6 bases). The CDR3 runs 14 residues. V gave up 3 bases and J gave up 0 bases, with 10 bases separating them. Per the germline V gene, CDR1 is SQVTM and CDR2 is ANQGSEA. The DNA of the CDR3 is TGCAGCGTTGAGGGACTGGAAAGCACAGATACGCAGTATTTT. Protein sequence: CSVEGLESTDTQYF.

Worth noting for this clonotype: One junction end does not reproduce the germline sequence, and a read error may be involved. J is TRBJ2-5 and V is TRBV7-7; D unclear. The length of the CDR3 is 14 residues. In germline, CDR1 is SSHAT, CDR2 FNYEAQ (reference sequence). The CDR3 here is CASTPGGNQETQYF. CDR3 DNA: TGTGCTAGCACCCCTGGCGGAAACCAAGAGACCCAGTACTTC.

This clonotype has ten or more counts. The chain has TRBV20-1 and TRBJ1-5, with 7 bases that match TRBD1. V dropped 2 bases and J dropped 3; count of bases not matched to a gene: 10. This CDR3 region has 16 residues. Germline CDR1 and CDR2: DFQATT and SNEGSKA (reference sequence). The CDR3 coding sequence is TGCAGTGCTAGACCTACAGGGGCCACCCCCAATCAGCCCCAGCATTTT. Its protein is CSARPTGATPNQPQHF.

The table lists this clonotype with many counts. The chain joins TRBV11-2 to TRBJ2-1; D remains ambiguous. This CDR3 region has 13 residues. Looked up from germline, CDR1 is SGHAT and CDR2 is FQNNGV. V gave up 1 base and J gave up 5 bases, with 6 bases separating them. As DNA, the CDR3 is TGTGCCAGCAGCTTAGCCCCTAACAATGAGCAGTTCTTC. Protein: CASSLAPNNEQFF.

This clonotype was seen more than once but under ten times. The rearrangement links TRBV5-1 to TRBJ2-7; TRBD1 or TRBD2 may be the D gene (5 bases each). Germline CDR1 is SGHRS and CDR2 is YFSETQ. V was clipped by 4 bases and J by 5 bases, with 16 bases between them. The CDR3 covers 14 residues. CDR3 sequence: CASSANYGTDEQYF. Written as DNA, the CDR3 is TGCGCCAGCAGCGCCAACTACGGGACCGACGAGCAGTACTTC.

The gene calls are TRBV9 and TRBJ2-1; weak D call: TRBD2 (7 bases). CDR1 is SGDLS, CDR2 YYNGEE, per germline. V lost 5 bases to trimming and J lost 7 bases, with 16 bases between them. The CDR3 runs 14 residues. CDR3 coding DNA: TGTGCCAGCAGTTTTGGACTAGGGGGGAATGAGCAGTTCTTC. It codes for CASSFGLGGNEQFF. The whole variable domain, remainder taken from reference TRBV9 and TRBJ2-1, is DSGVTQTPKHLITATGQRVTLRCSPRSGDLSVYWYQQSLDQGLQFLIQYYNGEERAKGNILERFSAQQFPDLHSELNLSSLELGDSALYFCASSFGLGGNEQFFGPGTRLTVL.

This clonotype has only a few counts. The V and J genes are TRBV3-1 and TRBJ2-1; 14 nucleotides agree with TRBD2. The CDR3 is made up of 14 amino acids. CDR1 is LGHDT and CDR2 is YNNKEL in the germline V gene (reference sequence). V lost 4 bases and J lost 10; bases outside the gene matches: 3. CDR3 amino acids: CASSRGLAGAEQFF. CDR3 DNA sequence: TGTGCCAGCAGCCGGGGACTAGCGGGAGCGGAGCAGTTCTTC.

This clonotype was recorded at least ten times. The chain joins TRBV7-9 to TRBJ1-4; TRBD1 matches at 9 bases. CDR1 is SEHNR, CDR2 FQNEAQ, per germline (reference sequence). With V trimmed by 5 bases and J by 8 bases, 6 bases remained unmatched. This CDR3 contains 14 residues. Here the CDR3 DNA reads TGTGCCAGCAGCCCGGGGACAGGGCGGGAAAAACTGTTTTTT. Translated: CASSPGTGREKLFF.

This clonotype has only a few counts. The rearrangement links TRBV13 to TRBJ2-7, with 9 bases matching TRBD1. Germline V gene data show CDR1 as PRHDT and CDR2 as FYEKMQ (reference sequence). The V gene end was trimmed by 5 bases and the J gene end by 3 bases; junction bases not matched to a gene: 11. CDR3 length equals 16 residues. In DNA, the CDR3 is TGTGCCAGCAGCCACGGACAGGGGTTCCCTCTCTACGAGCAGTACTTC. Its translation is CASSHGQGFPLYEQYF.

This clonotype was picked up a small number of times. V is TRBV25-1 and J is TRBJ2-7, with no clear D. V was cut by 7 bases and J by 0 bases, with 10 bases left in between. This CDR3 has 13 residues. Germline V gives CDR1 MGHDK, CDR2 SYGVNS. CDR3 nucleotide sequence: TGTGCCAGCACGTACCACCTCTCCTACGAGCAGTACTTC. It codes for CASTYHLSYEQYF.

In its sample, this clonotype was seen a few times. The CDR3 nucleotides are TGTGCCATCAGTGAGGAGACGGGACCCCAGCATTTT. This translates into CAISEETGPQHF. This rearrangement joins TRBV10-3 to TRBJ1-5, with D uncertain. V was shortened by 2 bases and J by 10 bases, with 9 bases between the two germline ends. Germline lookup yields CDR1 ENHRY and CDR2 SYGVKD. The CDR3 runs 12 residues.

This clonotype was counted between two and nine times. In DNA form, the CDR3 reads TGTGCCAGCGGGGCGGCTGGGAAGGCGTCTGAGCAGTTCTTC. The encoded protein is CASGAAGKASEQFF. The chain joins TRBV7-6 to TRBJ2-1; TRBD1 might be the D (5 bases). The CDR3 is 14 residues long. V dropped 8 bases and J dropped 9 bases, with 20 bases sitting between them. Germline CDR1 is SGHVS and CDR2 is FNYEAQ.

The chain has TRBV10-3 and TRBJ2-1; 8 nucleotides match TRBD2. This CDR3 is built from 18 residues. The junction had 12 bases not matched to a gene; V was cut back by 0 bases and J by 5 bases. From germline, CDR1 is ENHRY and CDR2 SYGVKD. In DNA, the CDR3 is TGTGCCATCAGTGAGTCACGTCCTACTAGCGGCTTTAACAATGAGCAGTTCTTC. Translating gives CAISESRPTSGFNNEQFF.

This clonotype was seen a few times. A much larger clone differs from this one at a single base, so this may be a read error. The chain carries TRBV7-9 and TRBJ2-2, with D perhaps being TRBD1 or TRBD2 (5 bases each). Trimming cost V 2 bases and J 0 bases, with 7 bases left between them. In germline, CDR1 is SEHNR, CDR2 FQNEAQ (reference sequence). CDR3 length equals 15 residues. The CDR3 bases are TGTGCCAGCAGCTTAACGGGACCGAACACCGGGGAGCTGTTTTTT. It translates to CASSLTGPNTGELFF.

This clonotype was picked up a small number of times. The chain recombines TRBV4-3 with TRBJ2-2; a possible D gene is TRBD2 (5 bases). This CDR3 contains 17 residues. The germline V gene encodes CDR1 LGHNA and CDR2 YSLEER. Trimming took 3 bases from V and 6 from J, leaving 20 bases between them. The CDR3, as DNA: TGCGCCAGCAGCCAGGGCCGGGGAAGAGGGCGACCCGGGGAGCTGTTTTTT. Protein: CASSQGRGRGRPGELFF.

In its sample, this clonotype was seen a few times. The rearrangement uses TRBV24-1 and TRBJ2-2; TRBD2 aligns across 13 bases. The CDR3 has 17 amino acids. Losses at the gene ends were 4 bases for V and 6 bases for J; bases not matched to a gene: 7. Germline assignment: CDR1 KGHDR and CDR2 SFDVKD. This chain's CDR3 is CATSESGLAGVSGELFF. The CDR3 DNA reads as TGTGCCACCAGTGAATCCGGACTAGCGGGAGTCTCCGGGGAGCTGTTTTTT.